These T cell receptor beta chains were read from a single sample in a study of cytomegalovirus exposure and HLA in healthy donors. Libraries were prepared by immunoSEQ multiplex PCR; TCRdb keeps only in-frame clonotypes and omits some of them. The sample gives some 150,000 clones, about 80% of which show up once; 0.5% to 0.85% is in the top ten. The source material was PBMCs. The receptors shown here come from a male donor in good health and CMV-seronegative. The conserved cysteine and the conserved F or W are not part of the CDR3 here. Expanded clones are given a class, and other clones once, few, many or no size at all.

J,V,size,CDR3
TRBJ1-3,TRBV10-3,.,AISESRPQQANTIY
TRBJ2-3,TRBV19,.,ASSIATGGDRRDTQY
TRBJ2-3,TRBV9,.,ASTLGSGTDTQY
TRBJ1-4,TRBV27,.,ASRLQGANEKLF
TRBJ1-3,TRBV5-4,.,ASSLEKGAGNTIY
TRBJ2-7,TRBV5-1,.,ASSLYPGTQGNEQY
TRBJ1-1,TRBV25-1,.,ASRGPLFTEAF
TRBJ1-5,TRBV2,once,ASRESNQPQH
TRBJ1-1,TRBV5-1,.,ASSSGSRGGNTEAF
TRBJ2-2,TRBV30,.,AWSERGPGELF
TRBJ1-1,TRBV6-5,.,ASSYPGVATEAF
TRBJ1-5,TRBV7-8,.,ASSLASTGVNSNQPQH
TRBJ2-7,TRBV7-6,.,ASSLEATGGLSYEQY
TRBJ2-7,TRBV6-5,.,ASAVGGATYYEQY
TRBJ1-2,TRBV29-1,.,SVPGTGNYGYT
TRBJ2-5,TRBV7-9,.,ASSLWAETQY
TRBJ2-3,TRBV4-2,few,ASSPRTSGSSTDTQY
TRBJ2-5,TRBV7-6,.,ASSLGATGQGTQY
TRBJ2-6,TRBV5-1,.,ASSLDSPSGANVLT
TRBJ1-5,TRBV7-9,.,ASRQPGQGICCQPQH
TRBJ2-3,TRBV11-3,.,ASSSRLAGAGTDTQY
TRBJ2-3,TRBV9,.,ASSQTGSFGTDTQY
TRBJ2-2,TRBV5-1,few,ASSAIDTGELF
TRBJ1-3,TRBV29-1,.,SGQGPPGNTIY
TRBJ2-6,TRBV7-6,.,ASTPLEGGALGANVLT
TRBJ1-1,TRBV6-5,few,ASTGNMNTEAF
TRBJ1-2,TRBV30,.,AWTGQGMSGYT
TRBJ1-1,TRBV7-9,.,ASSLESTEAF
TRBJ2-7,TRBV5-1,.,ASSPRDSNYEQY
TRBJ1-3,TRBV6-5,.,ASSRDRVAGNTIY
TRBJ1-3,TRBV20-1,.,SARTGNTIY
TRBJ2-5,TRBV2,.,ASSVSGVVETQY
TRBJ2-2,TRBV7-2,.,ASSSRIAGGTGELF
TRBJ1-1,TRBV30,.,AWSVGFEAF
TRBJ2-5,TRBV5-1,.,ASSATGGVETQY
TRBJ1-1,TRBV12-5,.,ASGPGTWTEAF
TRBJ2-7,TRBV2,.,ASRYGRDLAYEQY
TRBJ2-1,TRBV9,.,ASSVEGGGGTYNEQF
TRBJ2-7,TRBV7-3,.,ASSSIGGSSYEQY
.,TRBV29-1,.,SVGLTSGSFNEQY
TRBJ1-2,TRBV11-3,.,ASSYDFYGYT
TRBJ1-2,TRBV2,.,ASAGTGVNYGYT
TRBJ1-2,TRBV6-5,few,ASGFGTADGYT